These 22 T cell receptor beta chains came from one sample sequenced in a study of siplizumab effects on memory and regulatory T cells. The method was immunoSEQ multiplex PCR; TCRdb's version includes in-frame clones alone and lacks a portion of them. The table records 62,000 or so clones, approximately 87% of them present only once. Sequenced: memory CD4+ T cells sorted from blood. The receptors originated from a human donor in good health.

The DNA for the CDR3 is TGTGCCACCAGCAGAGATCGGGGGGCCCGGGAGCTGTTTTTT. Its protein product is CATSRDRGARELFF. The chain uses TRBV15 and TRBJ2-2, with D perhaps TRBD2 (7 bases). The germline V gene has CDR1 LNHNV and CDR2 YYDKDF (reference sequence). The CDR3 spans 14 residues. Trimming shortened V by 0 bases and J by 9 bases, and 11 bases separated the two germline ends.

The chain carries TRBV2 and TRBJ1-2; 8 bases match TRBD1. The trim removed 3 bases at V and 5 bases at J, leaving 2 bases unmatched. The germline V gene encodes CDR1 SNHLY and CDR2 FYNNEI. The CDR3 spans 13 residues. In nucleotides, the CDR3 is TGTGCCAGCAGTGACCAGGGGGCATATGGCTACACCTTC. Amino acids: CASSDQGAYGYTF.

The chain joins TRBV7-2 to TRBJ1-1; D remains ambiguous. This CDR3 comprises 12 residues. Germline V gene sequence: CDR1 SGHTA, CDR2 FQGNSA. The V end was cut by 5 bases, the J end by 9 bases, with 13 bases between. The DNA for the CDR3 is TGTGCCAGCAGCATAATGGCACAGAAAGCTTTCTTT. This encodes CASSIMAQKAFF.

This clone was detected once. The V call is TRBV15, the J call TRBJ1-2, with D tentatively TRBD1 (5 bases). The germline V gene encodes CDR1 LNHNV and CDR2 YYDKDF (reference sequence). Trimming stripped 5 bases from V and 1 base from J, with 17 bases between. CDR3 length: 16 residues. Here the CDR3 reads CATSRKIVQGNYGYTF. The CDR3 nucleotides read TGTGCCACCAGCCGCAAAATTGTCCAGGGTAACTATGGCTACACCTTC.

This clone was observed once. The CDR3 sequence is CASSLDSYGYTF. In DNA form, the CDR3 reads TGTGCCAGCAGCTTAGACAGCTATGGCTACACCTTC. The chain is built from TRBV28 and TRBJ1-2; D is perhaps TRBD1 (5 bases). Deletions cut 6 bases from V and 4 bases from J, with 9 bases between. CDR1 and CDR2 from the germline V gene are MDHEN and SYDVKM. The CDR3 extends over 12 amino acids.

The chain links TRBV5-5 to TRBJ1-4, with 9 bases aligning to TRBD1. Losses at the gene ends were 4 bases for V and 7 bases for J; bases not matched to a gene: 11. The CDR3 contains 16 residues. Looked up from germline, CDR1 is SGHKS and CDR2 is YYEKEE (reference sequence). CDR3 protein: CASSANPTGGAEKLFF. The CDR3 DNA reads TGTGCCAGCAGCGCCAACCCGACAGGGGGGGCTGAAAAACTGTTTTTT. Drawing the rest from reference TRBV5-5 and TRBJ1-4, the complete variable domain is DAGVTQSPTHLIKTRGQQVTLRCSPISGHKSVSWYQQVLGQGPQFIFQYYEKEERGRGNFPDRFSARQFPNYSSELNVNALLLGDSALYLCASSANPTGGAEKLFFGSGTQLSVL.

CDR3 amino acids: CASSLRFANEQFF. In nucleotides, the CDR3 is TGTGCCAGCAGTTTACGATTCGCCAATGAGCAGTTCTTC. The chain uses TRBV27 and TRBJ2-1; D gene unclear. Germline CDR1 MNHEY, CDR2 SMNVEV (reference sequence). The CDR3 length is 13 residues. V dropped 2 bases and J dropped 6 bases, with 8 bases sitting between them.

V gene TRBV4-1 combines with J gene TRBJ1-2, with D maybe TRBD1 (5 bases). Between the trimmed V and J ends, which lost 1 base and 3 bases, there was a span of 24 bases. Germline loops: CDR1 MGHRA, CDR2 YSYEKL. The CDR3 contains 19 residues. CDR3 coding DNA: TGCGCCAGCAGCCAAGGGGTAGGTCTGGGGACTGACATCTACTATGGCTACACCTTC. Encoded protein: CASSQGVGLGTDIYYGYTF.

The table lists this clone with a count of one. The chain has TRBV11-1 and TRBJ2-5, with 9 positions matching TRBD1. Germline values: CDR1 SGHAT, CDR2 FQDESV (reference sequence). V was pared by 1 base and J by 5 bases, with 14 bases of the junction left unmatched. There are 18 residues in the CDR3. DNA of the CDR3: TGTGCCAGCAGCTTAGACTCAGTCCGGGACAGGGTAACGGAGACCCAGTACTTC. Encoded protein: CASSLDSVRDRVTETQYF.

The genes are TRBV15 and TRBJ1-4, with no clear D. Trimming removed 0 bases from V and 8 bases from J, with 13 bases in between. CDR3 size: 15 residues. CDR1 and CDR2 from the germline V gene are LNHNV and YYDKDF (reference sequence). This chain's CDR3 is CATSREGWKGEKLFF. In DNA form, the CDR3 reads TGTGCCACCAGCAGAGAGGGGTGGAAAGGGGAAAAACTGTTTTTT.

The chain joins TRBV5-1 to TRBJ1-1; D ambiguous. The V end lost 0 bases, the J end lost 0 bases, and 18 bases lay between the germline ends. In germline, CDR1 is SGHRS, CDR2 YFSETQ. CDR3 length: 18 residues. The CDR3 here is CASSLALLGSFMNTEAFF. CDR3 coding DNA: TGCGCCAGCAGCTTGGCCTTATTGGGGAGTTTTATGAACACTGAAGCTTTCTTT.

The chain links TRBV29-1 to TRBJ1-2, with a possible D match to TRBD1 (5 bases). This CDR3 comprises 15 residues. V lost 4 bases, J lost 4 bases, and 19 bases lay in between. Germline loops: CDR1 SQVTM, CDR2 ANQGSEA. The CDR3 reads CSVGAGLGDSYGYTF. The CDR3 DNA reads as TGCAGCGTTGGGGCAGGGTTGGGGGATAGCTATGGCTACACCTTC. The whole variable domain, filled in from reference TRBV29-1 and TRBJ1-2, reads SAVISQKPSRDICQRGTSLTIQCQVDSQVTMMFWYRQQPGQSLTLIATANQGSEATYESGFVIDKFPISRPNLTFSTLTVSNMSPEDSSIYLCSVGAGLGDSYGYTFGSGTRLTVV.

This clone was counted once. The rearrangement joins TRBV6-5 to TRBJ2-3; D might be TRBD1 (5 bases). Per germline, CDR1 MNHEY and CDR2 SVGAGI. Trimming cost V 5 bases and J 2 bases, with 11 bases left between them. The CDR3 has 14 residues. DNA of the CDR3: TGTGCCAGCAGTCTCGGACACCCCACAGATACGCAGTATTTT. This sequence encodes CASSLGHPTDTQYF.

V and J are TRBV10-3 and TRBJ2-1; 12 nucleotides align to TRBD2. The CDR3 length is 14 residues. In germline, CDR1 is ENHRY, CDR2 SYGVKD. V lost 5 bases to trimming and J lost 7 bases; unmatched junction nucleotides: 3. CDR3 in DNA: TGTGCCATCAGTCTAGCGGGAGGGGGTAATGAGCAGTTCTTC. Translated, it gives CAISLAGGGNEQFF.

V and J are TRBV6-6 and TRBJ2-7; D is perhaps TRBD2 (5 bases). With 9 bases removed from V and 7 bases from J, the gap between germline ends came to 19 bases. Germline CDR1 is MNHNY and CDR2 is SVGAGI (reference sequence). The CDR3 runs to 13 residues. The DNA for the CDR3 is TGTGCCAGTAGAACCGGGGTCGACTTGGAGCAGTACTTC. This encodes CASRTGVDLEQYF.

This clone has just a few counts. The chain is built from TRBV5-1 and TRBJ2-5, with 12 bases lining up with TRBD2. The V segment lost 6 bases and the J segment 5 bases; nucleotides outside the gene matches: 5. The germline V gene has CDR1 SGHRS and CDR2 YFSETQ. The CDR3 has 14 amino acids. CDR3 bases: TGCGCCAGCACTCGACTAGCGGGAGTGGAGACCCAGTACTTC. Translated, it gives CASTRLAGVETQYF.

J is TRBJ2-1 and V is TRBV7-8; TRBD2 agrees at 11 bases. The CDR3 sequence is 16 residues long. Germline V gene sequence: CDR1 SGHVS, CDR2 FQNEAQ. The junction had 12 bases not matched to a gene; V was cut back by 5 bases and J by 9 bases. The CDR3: CASSPDGSGRAGEQFF. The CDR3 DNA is TGTGCCAGCAGCCCTGATGGTAGCGGGAGGGCAGGTGAGCAGTTCTTC.

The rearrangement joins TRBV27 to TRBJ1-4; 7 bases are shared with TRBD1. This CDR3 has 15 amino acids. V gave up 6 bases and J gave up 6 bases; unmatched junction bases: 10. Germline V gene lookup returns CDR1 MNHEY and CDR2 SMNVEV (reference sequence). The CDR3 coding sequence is TGTGCCAGCAGCCGCTCACAGGGGTGGGATGAAAAACTGTTTTTT. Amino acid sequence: CASSRSQGWDEKLFF.

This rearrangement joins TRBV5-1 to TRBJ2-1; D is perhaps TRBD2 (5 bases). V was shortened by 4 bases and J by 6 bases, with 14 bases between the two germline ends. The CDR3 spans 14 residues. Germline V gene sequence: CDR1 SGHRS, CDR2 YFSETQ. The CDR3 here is CASSLGLSVNEQFF. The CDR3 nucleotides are TGCGCCAGCAGCCTTGGACTCTCTGTCAATGAGCAGTTCTTC. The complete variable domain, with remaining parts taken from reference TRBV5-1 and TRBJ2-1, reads KAGVTQTPRYLIKTRGQQVTLSCSPISGHRSVSWYQQTPGQGLQFLFEYFSETQRNKGNFPGRFSGRQFSNSRSEMNVSTLELGDSALYLCASSLGLSVNEQFFGPGTRLTVL.

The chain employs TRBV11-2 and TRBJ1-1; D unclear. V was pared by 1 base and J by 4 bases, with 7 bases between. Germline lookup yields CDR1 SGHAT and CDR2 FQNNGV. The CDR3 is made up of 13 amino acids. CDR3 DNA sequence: TGTGCCAGCAGCTTAGCGGCGGTCACTGAAGCTTTCTTT. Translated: CASSLAAVTEAFF.

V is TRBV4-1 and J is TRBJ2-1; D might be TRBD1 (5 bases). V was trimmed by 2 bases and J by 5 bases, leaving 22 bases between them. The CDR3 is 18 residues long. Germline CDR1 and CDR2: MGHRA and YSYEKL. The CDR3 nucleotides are TGCGCCAGCAGCCAAACGGACATGGGTTTTACGGGCCACAATGAGCAGTTCTTC. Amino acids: CASSQTDMGFTGHNEQFF.

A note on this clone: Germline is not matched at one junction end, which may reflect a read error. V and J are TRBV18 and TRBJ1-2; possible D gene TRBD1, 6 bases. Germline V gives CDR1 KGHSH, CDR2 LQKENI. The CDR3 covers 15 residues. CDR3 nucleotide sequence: TGTGTCAGCTCAGTACAACGGGACACTCCTCATGGCTACACCTTC. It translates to CVSSVQRDTPHGYTF.